Below are 2 T cell receptor beta chains sequenced from a single sample in a study of regulatory T cells in long-lasting Graves disease. Both iRepertoire HTBI primers and Arm-PCR of CDR3 regions were used to build the TCR beta libraries. MiXCR was run by TCRdb on the multiplex PCR reads, yielding one entry per CDR3 protein. The sample includes approximately 400,000 distinct CDR3 sequences, around 20% of them seen just once. Specified time point: persistent/refractory GD, antithyroid drugs over 5 years with positive TRAb. PBMC-derived RNA was used for the TCR library. The specimen was peripheral blood mononuclear cells (PBMCs), collected when the disease was refractory, from a patient treated with antithyroid drugs. These receptors all come from a female donor with Graves disease.

This clonotype was detected only a few times. The V gene is TRBV29-1, the J gene TRBJ1-1; 7 bases line up with TRBD1. There are 14 residues in the CDR3. Germline CDR1 is SQVTM and CDR2 is ANQGSEA. V shed 2 bases and J 3 bases; nucleotides not matched to a gene: 6. CDR3 bases: TGCAGCGTTGAACGTAGGGGGCTATACACTGAAGCTTTCTTT. It yields the protein CSVERRGLYTEAFF.

The chain has TRBV30 and TRBJ2-7; D could derive from TRBD1 or TRBD2 (5 bases each). Germline assignment: CDR1 GTSNPN and CDR2 SVGIG (reference sequence). Trimming stripped 4 bases from V and 1 base from J, with 20 bases between. The CDR3 extends over 16 amino acids. The CDR3 DNA reads TGTGCCTGGACTCAAGAGGGGATAGGGAAATCCTACGAGCAGTACTTC. It is translated as CAWTQEGIGKSYEQYF.